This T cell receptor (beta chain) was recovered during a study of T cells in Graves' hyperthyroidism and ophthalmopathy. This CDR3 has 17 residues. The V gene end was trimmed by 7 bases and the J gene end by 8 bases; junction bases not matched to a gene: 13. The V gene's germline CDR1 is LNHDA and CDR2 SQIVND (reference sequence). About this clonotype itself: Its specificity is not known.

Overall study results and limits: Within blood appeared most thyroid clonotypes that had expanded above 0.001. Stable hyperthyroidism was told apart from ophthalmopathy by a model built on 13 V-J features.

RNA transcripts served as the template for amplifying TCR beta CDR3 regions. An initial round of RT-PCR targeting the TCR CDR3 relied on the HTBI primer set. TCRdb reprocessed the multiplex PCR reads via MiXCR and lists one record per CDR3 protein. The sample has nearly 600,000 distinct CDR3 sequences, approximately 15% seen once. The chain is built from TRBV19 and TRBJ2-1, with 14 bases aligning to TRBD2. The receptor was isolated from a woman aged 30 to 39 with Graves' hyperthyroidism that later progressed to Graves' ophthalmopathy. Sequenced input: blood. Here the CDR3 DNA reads TGTGCCAGTACGACTAGCGGGAGGGCCCGGGGGACGGATGAGCAGTTCTTC. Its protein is CASTTSGRARGTDEQFF.